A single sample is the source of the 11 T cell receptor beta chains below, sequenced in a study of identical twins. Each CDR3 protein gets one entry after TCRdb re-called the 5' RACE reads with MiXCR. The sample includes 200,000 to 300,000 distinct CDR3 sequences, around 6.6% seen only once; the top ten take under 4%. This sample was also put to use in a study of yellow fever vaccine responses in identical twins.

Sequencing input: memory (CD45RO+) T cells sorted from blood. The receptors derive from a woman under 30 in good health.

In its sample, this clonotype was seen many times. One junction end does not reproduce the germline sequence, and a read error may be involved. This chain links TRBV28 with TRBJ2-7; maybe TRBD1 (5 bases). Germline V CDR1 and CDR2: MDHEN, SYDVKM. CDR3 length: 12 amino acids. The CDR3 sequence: CASSLSRAIGDF. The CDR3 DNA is TGTGCCAGCAGTTTAAGCAGGGCAATAGGGGACTTC.

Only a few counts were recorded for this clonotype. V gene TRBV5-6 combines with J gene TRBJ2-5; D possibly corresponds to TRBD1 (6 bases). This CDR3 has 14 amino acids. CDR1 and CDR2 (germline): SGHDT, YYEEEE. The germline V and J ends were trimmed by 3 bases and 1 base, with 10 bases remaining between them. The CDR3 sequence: CASSSKGVQETQYF. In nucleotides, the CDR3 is TGTGCCAGCAGCTCAAAGGGGGTCCAAGAGACCCAGTACTTC.

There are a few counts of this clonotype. Written as DNA, the CDR3 is TGTGCCAGCAGTTTAGGAGGGGGGGGCAAAAACATTCAGTACTTC. This codes for CASSLGGGGKNIQYF. The genes are TRBV12-3 or TRBV12-4 and TRBJ2-4; D might be TRBD2 (7 bases). V was shortened by 1 base and J by 3 bases, with 10 bases between the two germline ends. The CDR3 extends over 15 amino acids.

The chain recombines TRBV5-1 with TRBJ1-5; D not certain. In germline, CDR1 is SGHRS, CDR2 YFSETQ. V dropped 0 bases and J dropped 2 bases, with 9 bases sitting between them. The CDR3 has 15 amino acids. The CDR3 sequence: CASSLGQEGNQPQHF. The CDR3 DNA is TGCGCCAGCAGCTTGGGGCAGGAGGGCAATCAGCCCCAGCATTTT.

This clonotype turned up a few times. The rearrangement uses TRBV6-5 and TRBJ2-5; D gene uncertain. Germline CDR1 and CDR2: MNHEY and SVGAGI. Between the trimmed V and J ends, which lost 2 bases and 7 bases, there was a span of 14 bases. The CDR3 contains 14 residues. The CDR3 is CASSYETPPGTQYF. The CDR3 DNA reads TGTGCCAGCAGTTACGAGACCCCCCCAGGGACCCAGTACTTC.

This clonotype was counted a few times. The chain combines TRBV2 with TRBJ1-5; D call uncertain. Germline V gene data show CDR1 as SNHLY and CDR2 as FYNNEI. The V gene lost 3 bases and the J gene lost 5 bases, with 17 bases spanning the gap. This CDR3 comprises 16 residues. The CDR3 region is CASSEVRTFGDQPQHF. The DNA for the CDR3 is TGTGCCAGCAGTGAGGTCCGTACGTTTGGGGATCAGCCCCAGCATTTT.

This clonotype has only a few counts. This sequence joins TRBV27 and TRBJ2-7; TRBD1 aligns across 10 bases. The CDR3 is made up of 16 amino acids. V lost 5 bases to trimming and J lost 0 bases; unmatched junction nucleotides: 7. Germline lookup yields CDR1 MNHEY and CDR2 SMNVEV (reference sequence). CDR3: CASSGGTGASSYEQYF. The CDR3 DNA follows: TGTGCCAGCAGTGGGGGGACAGGGGCGAGCTCCTACGAGCAGTACTTC.

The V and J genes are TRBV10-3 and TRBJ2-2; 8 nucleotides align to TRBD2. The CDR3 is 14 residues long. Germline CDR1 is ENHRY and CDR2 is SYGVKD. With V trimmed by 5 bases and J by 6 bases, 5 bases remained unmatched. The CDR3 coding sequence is TGTGCCATCAGTCCCGGGGGGGCCGCCGGGGAGCTGTTTTTT. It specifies CAISPGGAAGELFF.

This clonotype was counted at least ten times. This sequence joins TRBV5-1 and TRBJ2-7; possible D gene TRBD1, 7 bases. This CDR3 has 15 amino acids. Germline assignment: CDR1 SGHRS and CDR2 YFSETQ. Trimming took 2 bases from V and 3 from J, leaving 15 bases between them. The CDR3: CASSFGGDSLYEQYF. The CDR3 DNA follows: TGCGCCAGCAGCTTCGGCGGGGACAGCCTCTACGAGCAGTACTTC.

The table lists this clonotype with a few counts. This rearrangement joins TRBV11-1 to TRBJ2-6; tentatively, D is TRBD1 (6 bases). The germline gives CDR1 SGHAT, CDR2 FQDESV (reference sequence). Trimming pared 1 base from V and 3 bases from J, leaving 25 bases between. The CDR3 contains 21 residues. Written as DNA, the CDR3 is TGTGCCAGCAGCTTAGAGGCGGGCAGGGGCCACGCTCTGGTTGGGGCCAACGTCCTGACTTTC. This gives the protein CASSLEAGRGHALVGANVLTF.

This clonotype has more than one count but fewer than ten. The CDR3 loop is CASSYWTGSPLHF. CDR3 sequence (DNA): TGTGCCAGCAGTTACTGGACAGGTTCACCCCTCCACTTT. The gene calls are TRBV6-5 and TRBJ1-6, with 7 positions matching TRBD1. Per germline, CDR1 MNHEY and CDR2 SVGAGI. The ends lost 1 base at V and 9 bases at J; junction bases unmatched: 0. The CDR3 sequence is 13 residues long.